The 7 T cell receptor beta chains below all came from one sample that was sequenced in a study of blood T cell repertoires in COVID-19. Some clones are missing from TCRdb's copy, which holds only in-frame ones; the method was immunoSEQ multiplex PCR. The table has 110,000 or so clones, roughly 87% seen once. What was sequenced was peripheral blood. Every receptor here comes from a human donor in a cohort sampled during active COVID-19.

This rearrangement joins TRBV7-9 to TRBJ1-2; D uncertain. Trimming removed 1 base from V and 4 bases from J, with 16 bases in between. The CDR3 is made up of 16 amino acids. CDR1 SEHNR and CDR2 FQNEAQ come from the germline V gene (reference sequence). The DNA of the CDR3 is TGTGCCAGCAGCTTAGGTCGTACGGGAGAGGGCTATGGCTACACCTTC. This codes for CASSLGRTGEGYGYTF.

V is TRBV6-2 or TRBV6-3 and J is TRBJ2-7, with D perhaps TRBD1 (5 bases). The V end lost 3 bases, the J end lost 3 bases, and 9 bases lay between the germline ends. The CDR3 covers 13 residues. Germline-derived CDR1 and CDR2 are MNHEY and SVGEGT. CDR3 protein: CASSYQTGYEQYF. In DNA form, the CDR3 reads TGTGCCAGCAGTTATCAAACAGGCTACGAGCAGTACTTC.

The chain has TRBV7-2 and TRBJ1-6; 7 bases fit TRBD1. J was trimmed by 2 bases and V by 5 bases; bases with no gene match: 3. This CDR3 contains 15 residues. CDR1 SGHTA and CDR2 FQGNSA come from the germline V gene. The CDR3 nucleotides are TGTGCCAGCAGCCTGGGACAGCCCTATAATTCACCCCTCCACTTT. It translates to CASSLGQPYNSPLHF.

The rearrangement links TRBV19 to TRBJ2-5; D may be TRBD2 (6 bases). Looked up from germline, CDR1 is LNHDA and CDR2 is SQIVND (reference sequence). Trimming left V 4 bases short and J 5 bases short, with 14 bases between. The CDR3 consists of 14 residues. Here the CDR3 reads CASSTVGGAETQYF. In nucleotides, the CDR3 is TGTGCCAGTAGTACCGTCGGGGGAGCGGAGACCCAGTACTTC.

This clone was picked up one time. The DNA for the CDR3 is TGTGCCAGCAGCCCCGGGACAAACTATGGCTACACCTTC. Residues: CASSPGTNYGYTF. V is TRBV14 and J is TRBJ1-2, with a possible D match to TRBD1 (6 bases). CDR3 length equals 13 residues. V lost 4 bases, J lost 2 bases, and 8 bases lay in between. From germline, CDR1 is SGHDN and CDR2 FVKESK. The whole variable domain, filled in from reference TRBV14 and TRBJ1-2, reads EAGVTQFPSHSVIEKGQTVTLRCDPISGHDNLYWYRRVMGKEIKFLLHFVKESKQDESGMPNNRFLAERTGGTYSTLKVQPAELEDSGVYFCASSPGTNYGYTFGSGTRLTVV.

This clone has a count of ten or more. This rearrangement joins TRBV6-5 to TRBJ1-2; 8 bases are a match to TRBD1. Germline assignment: CDR1 MNHEY and CDR2 SVGAGI. V lost 4 bases to trimming and J lost 5 bases; unmatched junction nucleotides: 6. The CDR3 covers 14 residues. The CDR3 sequence is CASSSGQGLYGYTF. The CDR3 region has the DNA TGTGCCAGCAGTTCCGGACAGGGCCTGTATGGCTACACCTTC.

The rearrangement links TRBV10-3 to TRBJ2-1, with D possibly TRBD2 on 6 matching bases. The germline gives CDR1 ENHRY, CDR2 SYGVKD. V was cut by 10 bases and J by 7 bases, with 20 bases left in between. The CDR3 is 14 amino acids. The CDR3 DNA sequence: TGTGCCACCCGTGGGGACTTTGAAGTAAATGAGCAGTTCTTC. Translated: CATRGDFEVNEQFF.